This TCR beta chain was captured in a study of cytomegalovirus exposure and HLA in healthy donors. The CDR3 sequence is 15 residues long. The V segment lost 4 bases and the J segment 1 base; nucleotides outside the gene matches: 4. Germline CDR1 is SGHDT and CDR2 is YYEEEE. The method was immunoSEQ multiplex PCR; TCRdb's version includes in-frame clones alone and lacks a portion of them. Counted here are tens of thousands of clones, around 94% occurring once; the ten biggest clones make up about 2.1%. Study-wide findings and caveats: According to a subsequent analysis, TCR clusters identified in the first cohort showed a tendency to co-occur across the approximately 120 validation repertoires. In vitro, a few CMV-associated chains proved specific for CMV antigens. Whilst most TCR sequences proved rare, a subset of public TCRs occurred across many donors.

The donors were part of the validation cohort of 100 to 150 subjects. That cohort was separate from the first cohort, which comprised 550 to 750 subjects. On this clone itself: Antigen specificity is unknown.

The V call is TRBV5-6, the J call TRBJ2-3, with TRBD1 identical over 9 bases. The sample was PBMCs. This sequence was found in a man between 18 and 35 years old in good health and CMV-seronegative. The CDR3 sequence is CASSLRTGGTDTQYF. CDR3 bases: TGTGCCAGCAGCCTAAGGACAGGGGGCACAGATACGCAGTATTTT.